Shown below are 18 T cell receptor beta chains from a single sample sequenced in a study of metastatic and nonmetastatic thyroid tumors. Via MiXCR, TCRdb re-called the PCR reads. The table shows approximately 31,000 clones, with roughly a fifth occurring only once. Nobody among the patients had been given any treatment before thyroid surgery. The source material was blood. All receptors derive from a female donor with papillary thyroid cancer or a benign thyroid nodule (not recorded which). Some clones in this sample may be carry-over from other donors' samples.

The chain has TRBV6-1 and TRBJ2-7; 7 bases are shared with TRBD2. Losses at the gene ends were 6 bases for V and 2 bases for J; bases not matched to a gene: 7. Germline CDR1 MNHNS, CDR2 SASEGT. The CDR3 length is 14 residues. The chain's CDR3 is CASRAGVVPYEQYF. In DNA form, the CDR3 reads TGTGCCAGCAGGGCGGGAGTAGTTCCCTACGAGCAGTACTTC.

The gene calls are TRBV6-1 and TRBJ2-7, with a tentative D call TRBD2 (5 bases). V was trimmed by 5 bases and J by 9 bases, leaving 17 bases between them. The CDR3 spans 13 residues. Germline lookup yields CDR1 MNHNS and CDR2 SASEGT. CDR3 loop: CASSPSGVSGQYF. The CDR3, as DNA: TGTGCCAGCAGTCCCTCCGGGGTTTCGGGGCAGTACTTC.

The chain uses TRBV6-2 or TRBV6-3 and TRBJ2-2; no firm D call. This CDR3 contains 14 residues. V lost 0 bases to trimming and J lost 6 bases, with 8 bases between them. CDR1 and CDR2 (germline): MNHEY, SVGEGT. CDR3 bases: TGTGCCAGCAGTTACTCGACGGGTCCCGGGGAGCTGTTTTTT. It codes for CASSYSTGPGELFF.

In this sample, this clone turned up many times. V is TRBV19 and J is TRBJ2-7, with TRBD1 as a possible D gene (7 bases). CDR1 is LNHDA, CDR2 SQIVND, per germline (reference sequence). Trimming pared 4 bases from V and 2 bases from J, leaving 18 bases between. The CDR3 consists of 16 residues. The CDR3 region has the DNA TGTGCCAGTAGTAGGGTCTCAGGGGGAGGAACCTACGAGCAGTACTTC. It translates to CASSRVSGGGTYEQYF.

Many counts were recorded for this clone. The CDR3 DNA follows: TGTGCCAGCAGTTTAGCGCTCGGGGGAGGCACAGATACGCAGTATTTT. It encodes CASSLALGGGTDTQYF. The chain employs TRBV12-3 or TRBV12-4 and TRBJ2-3; weak D call: TRBD2 (6 bases). The CDR3 is 16 amino acids. V was pared by 0 bases and J by 1 base, with 11 bases between.

This clone was observed a few times. The V gene is TRBV5-5, the J gene TRBJ2-5; TRBD2 is a possible D gene (6 bases). CDR3 length: 14 residues. Germline V CDR1 and CDR2: SGHKS, YYEKEE (reference sequence). Trimming pared 3 bases from V and 2 bases from J, leaving 11 bases between. The CDR3 bases are TGTGCCAGCAGCTCTTACCGGGAGCAAGAGACCCAGTACTTC. The encoded protein is CASSSYREQETQYF.

Comments on this clone: The final CDR3 position lacks the conserved phenylalanine or tryptophan, pointing to a likely read error. The gene calls are TRBV7-2 and TRBJ1-3; maybe TRBD1 (6 bases). V was clipped by 5 bases and J by 6 bases, with 17 bases between them. The CDR3 is 15 residues long. Germline V lookup: CDR1 SGHTA, CDR2 FQGNSA. CDR3 DNA: TGTGCCAGCAGCCCTGATGGGGGGCTCGTAAACACCATATATCTT. Protein product: CASSPDGGLVNTIYL.

There are many counts of this clone. V and J are TRBV6-4 and TRBJ2-6; the D gene is possibly TRBD1 (6 bases). Trimming left V 4 bases short and J 0 bases short, with 7 bases between. Looked up from germline, CDR1 is MRHNA and CDR2 is SNTAGT. The CDR3 sequence is 15 residues long. The CDR3 reads CASSADSSGANVLTF. The CDR3 bases are TGTGCCAGCAGTGCGGACAGCTCTGGGGCCAACGTCCTGACTTTC.

This clone was seen ten or more times. A much larger clone lies one base from this, so it may be a read error. The V call is TRBV7-7, the J call TRBJ2-1; TRBD1 matches 8 bases. CDR1 and CDR2 (germline): SSHAT, FNYEAQ (reference sequence). The CDR3 has 15 amino acids. The CDR3 sequence: CASGLGTGLDNEQFF. The CDR3 DNA follows: TGTGCTAGCGGCTTAGGGACAGGTTTGGACAATGAGCAGTTCTTC.

The genes are TRBV6-5 and TRBJ2-1; 9 nucleotides align to TRBD2. The length of the CDR3 is 15 residues. Germline-derived CDR1 and CDR2 are MNHEY and SVGAGI. With 0 bases clipped from V and 11 bases from J, the junction kept 8 bases outside the gene matches. The CDR3 sequence is CASSYSNIPSGKQFF. The CDR3 bases are TGTGCCAGCAGTTACTCGAATATCCCTAGCGGGAAGCAGTTCTTC.

This clone was recorded a few times. The chain is built from TRBV6-4 and TRBJ2-1, with 14 bases fitting TRBD2. V lost 6 bases to trimming and J lost 0 bases; unmatched junction nucleotides: 4. Germline CDR1 is MRHNA and CDR2 is SNTAGT. CDR3 size: 17 residues. The CDR3 here is CASRTSGGASSYNEQFF. The DNA for the CDR3 is TGTGCCAGCAGGACTAGCGGGGGGGCCAGCTCCTACAATGAGCAGTTCTTC.

This clone is judged medium-sized. The chain combines TRBV6-2 or TRBV6-3 with TRBJ2-1; TRBD1 aligns across 9 bases. Germline-derived CDR1 and CDR2 are MNHEY and SVGEGT. The V gene end was trimmed by 2 bases and the J gene end by 7 bases; junction bases not matched to a gene: 12. The CDR3 covers 17 residues. The CDR3 is CASSYGVGTGRSNEQFF. The CDR3 DNA follows: TGTGCCAGCAGTTACGGTGTCGGGACAGGGAGAAGTAATGAGCAGTTCTTC.

This clone was detected only a few times. The chain uses TRBV11-2 and TRBJ2-1, with 11 bases identical to TRBD2. With V trimmed by 1 base and J by 5 bases, 10 bases remained unmatched. The CDR3 extends over 18 amino acids. In germline, CDR1 is SGHAT, CDR2 FQNNGV. This CDR3 reads CASSLGVSGGAVNNEQFF. The CDR3 DNA is TGTGCCAGCAGCTTAGGGGTTAGCGGGGGGGCTGTGAACAATGAGCAGTTCTTC. The whole variable domain, filled in from reference TRBV11-2 and TRBJ2-1, reads EAGVAQSPRYKIIEKRQSVAFWCNPISGHATLYWYQQILGQGPKLLIQFQNNGVVDDSQLPKDRFSAERLKGVDSTLKIQPAKLEDSAVYLCASSLGVSGGAVNNEQFFGPGTRLTVL.

The chain recombines TRBV18 with TRBJ1-5; D remains ambiguous. The CDR3 runs to 13 residues. From germline, CDR1 is KGHSH and CDR2 LQKENI. Between the trimmed V and J ends, which lost 3 bases and 5 bases, there was a span of 8 bases. The CDR3 DNA is TGTGCCAGCTCACCTTCGTCGTATCAGCCCCAGCATTTT. It translates to CASSPSSYQPQHF. Full variable domain (missing parts from reference TRBV18 and TRBJ1-5): NAGVMQNPRHLVRRRGQEARLRCSPMKGHSHVYWYRQLPEEGLKFMVYLQKENIIDESGMPKERFSAEFPKEGPSILRIQQVVRGDSAAYFCASSPSSYQPQHFGDGTRLSIL.

The chain is built from TRBV28 and TRBJ2-5, with a weak D call TRBD1 (6 bases). The CDR3 runs 14 residues. The germline V gene encodes CDR1 MDHEN and CDR2 SYDVKM. V lost 8 bases and J lost 2, with 15 bases in between. In nucleotides, the CDR3 is TGTGCCAGCGCAACCGGGACACTGCAAGAGACCCAGTACTTC. Its translation: CASATGTLQETQYF. The entire variable domain, with the rest obtained from reference TRBV28 and TRBJ2-5, is as follows: DVKVTQSSRYLVKRTGEKVFLECVQDMDHENMFWYRQDPGLGLRLIYFSYDVKMKEKGDIPEGYSVSREKKERFSLILESASTNQTSMYLCASATGTLQETQYFGPGTRLLVL.

This clone was counted at least ten times. The chain is built from TRBV20-1 and TRBJ2-7; 16 bases map to TRBD2. Unmatched junction bases numbered 10, after V lost 5 bases and J lost 3 bases. The CDR3 runs to 17 residues. CDR1 is DFQATT, CDR2 SNEGSKA, per germline (reference sequence). CDR3 coding DNA: TGCAGTGCTGTTGCTGGGACTAGCGGGGGGGGGAGCTACGAGCAGTACTTC. Its protein is CSAVAGTSGGGSYEQYF.

This clone has ten or more counts. This chain joins TRBV4-3 and TRBJ1-4; no clear D. Germline CDR1 is LGHNA and CDR2 is YSLEER. V was cut by 2 bases and J by 8 bases, with 15 bases left in between. CDR3 length: 15 residues. The CDR3 DNA reads TGCGCCAGCAGCCAACAACCGACGGGAATCGAAAAACTGTTTTTT. Translating it yields CASSQQPTGIEKLFF.

This clone was recorded a few times. V usage is TRBV6-1 and J usage is TRBJ1-6; no definite D call. Trimming removed 6 bases at V and 7 bases at J, with 16 bases between. Per the germline V gene, CDR1 is MNHNS and CDR2 is SASEGT. CDR3 size: 15 residues. The DNA of the CDR3 is TGTGCCAGCAGAAACGCCGGGTCTAGAAATTCACCCCTCCACTTT. As protein: CASRNAGSRNSPLHF.